This T cell receptor beta chain was identified in a study of cytomegalovirus exposure and HLA in healthy donors. Background on the study: Roughly 80 million unique TCRs from HLA-typed donors were held in an early data release. Of all 400 or so donors who were genotyped, roughly 83% belonged to the Caucasian-associated ancestry cluster.

Study findings and constraints: Published work reported that the classifier diagnosed cytomegalovirus status with high specificity and sensitivity.

Trimming at V came to 5 bases and at J to 5 bases, leaving 9 bases not matched to a gene. Germline CDR1 reads LNHDA; CDR2 reads SQIVND (reference sequence). The CDR3 runs to 17 residues. Use of 60 Vbeta and 13 Jbeta primers characterized the PCR. Measured with immunoSEQ multiplex PCR; TCRdb has only the in-frame clones, and not every one. Found here are approximately 220,000 clones, about 75% of them singletons; the top ten hold 1.5% to 2%. Remarks on this clone: Its antigen remains unidentified.

The chain links TRBV19 to TRBJ2-1; 13 bases line up with TRBD2. The sample taken for sequencing was PBMCs. The receptor was isolated from a man younger than 35 in good health and CMV-seronegative. The CDR3 coding sequence is TGTGCCAGTAGTCCACTGGCAACTAGCGGGAGGGACAATGAGCAGTTCTTC. Translating it yields CASSPLATSGRDNEQFF.